This T cell receptor (beta chain) was profiled in a study of shared clonotypes between healthy human individuals. As originally analysed: Filtering was not the same, since immunoSEQ gave junction-only sequences without quality scores. The assay was immunoSEQ multiplex PCR, and TCRdb's table has in-frame clones only and misses some. V and J calls and clone size come straight from that table; D and trimming were deduced from the DNA. The data contain about 1 million clones, approximately 68% of them seen just once; the ten biggest clones take up nearly 1.5%. This sequence originates from a man between 18 and 35 years old in good health. Sequencing was performed on memory CD4+ T cells sorted from blood. The subset: CD45RA-negative fraction.

The chain's CDR3 is CASSELGTGANEKLFF. CDR3 nucleotides: TGTGCCAGCAGTGAGTTAGGGACAGGGGCTAATGAAAAACTGTTTTTT. The chain couples TRBV6-1 to TRBJ1-4; 10 bases align to TRBD1. The V gene end was trimmed by 3 bases and the J gene end by 3 bases; junction bases not matched to a gene: 4. CDR1 is MNHNS, CDR2 SASEGT, per germline. The CDR3 sequence is 16 residues long.